The rows below give T cell receptor beta chains drawn from one sample of a study of CD8 T cells in Susac syndrome. TCRdb ran MiXCR on the immunoSEQ multiplex PCR reads and lists one entry per CDR3 protein. This repertoire shows 200,000 to 250,000 distinct CDR3 sequences, around 93% found once; its top ten account for approximately 0.15%. Sequenced input: CD4+ T cells from PBMCs. The receptors come from a human donor with Susac syndrome. Both conserved end residues are part of each CDR3. A D gene is named only where the DNA matches it firmly. Some rows mark clone size as missing; the rest say once, few, many or name a class of expanded clone.

d_gene: NA; abundance: NA; j_gene: TRBJ1-2; v_gene: TRBV4-3; CDR3nt: TGCGCCAGCACCAGAATATTGGGGGCGCCGTCCGGCTACACCTTC; CDR3aa: CASTRILGAPSGYTF
d_gene: NA; abundance: NA; j_gene: TRBJ1-2; v_gene: TRBV6-2/TRBV6-3; CDR3nt: TGTGCCAGCAGTTACTCGAGTATCCCCCGCGGCTATGGCTACACCTTC; CDR3aa: CASSYSSIPRGYGYTF
d_gene: NA; abundance: NA; j_gene: TRBJ2-3; v_gene: TRBV2; CDR3nt: TGTGCCAGCATGAGAGGAGGGGGCGAGACAGATACGCAGTATTTT; CDR3aa: CASMRGGGETDTQYF
d_gene: TRBD1; abundance: NA; j_gene: TRBJ1-6; v_gene: TRBV30; CDR3nt: TGTGCCTGGAGTGCTCGGACAGGACATAATTCACCCCTCCACTTT; CDR3aa: CAWSARTGHNSPLHF
d_gene: NA; abundance: NA; j_gene: TRBJ2-7; v_gene: TRBV19; CDR3nt: TGTGCCAGTAGTATATCGGGGAGCACCTACGAGCAGTACTTC; CDR3aa: CASSISGSTYEQYF
d_gene: TRBD1; abundance: NA; j_gene: TRBJ2-1; v_gene: TRBV6-6; CDR3nt: TGTGCCAGCAGTCAATTTGGACAGGGGGCCTACAATGAGCAGTTCTTC; CDR3aa: CASSQFGQGAYNEQFF
d_gene: NA; abundance: NA; j_gene: TRBJ1-2; v_gene: TRBV12-5; CDR3nt: TGTGCTAGTGGTCCAAGACGAGAGGAGGGTGGCTACACCTTC; CDR3aa: CASGPRREEGGYTF
d_gene: NA; abundance: NA; j_gene: TRBJ2-1; v_gene: TRBV5-6; CDR3nt: TGTGCCAGCAGCCGACCCCGCGCGGACGCCAATGAGCAGTTCTTC; CDR3aa: CASSRPRADANEQFF
d_gene: NA; abundance: once; j_gene: TRBJ1-2; v_gene: TRBV18; CDR3nt: TGTGCCAGCTCAAAGGACGAAGACTATGGCTACACCTTC; CDR3aa: CASSKDEDYGYTF
d_gene: NA; abundance: NA; j_gene: TRBJ2-3; v_gene: TRBV12-3/TRBV12-4; CDR3nt: TGTGCCAGCAGTTTAGAGGGCACAGATACGCAGTATTTT; CDR3aa: CASSLEGTDTQYF
d_gene: NA; abundance: NA; j_gene: TRBJ1-5; v_gene: TRBV7-2; CDR3nt: TGTGCCAGCAGCCCACGGGAGGGAAGGGGTCAGCCCCAGCATTTT; CDR3aa: CASSPREGRGQPQHF
d_gene: TRBD1; abundance: NA; j_gene: TRBJ1-6; v_gene: TRBV28; CDR3nt: TGTGCCAGCAGTTTGCCCCTAGGGGGCTTGTTGAGTTCACCCCTCCACTTT; CDR3aa: CASSLPLGGLLSSPLHF
d_gene: NA; abundance: NA; j_gene: TRBJ2-5; v_gene: TRBV7-2; CDR3nt: TGTGCCAGCAGCCTAACTCCCGGGGACGGGATTCAAGAGACCCAGTACTTC; CDR3aa: CASSLTPGDGIQETQYF
d_gene: NA; abundance: once; j_gene: TRBJ1-1; v_gene: TRBV20-1; CDR3nt: TGCAGTGCTAGAGATCAGGTGAACACTGAAGCTTTCTTT; CDR3aa: CSARDQVNTEAFF
d_gene: TRBD1; abundance: NA; j_gene: TRBJ1-6; v_gene: TRBV6-1; CDR3nt: TGTGCCAGCAGCAACCCCCGGGACAGGGGTAATTCACCCCTCCACTTT; CDR3aa: CASSNPRDRGNSPLHF
d_gene: TRBD1; abundance: NA; j_gene: TRBJ2-3; v_gene: TRBV29-1; CDR3nt: TGCAGCGTTGTGGATGGGACAGGGGAAACAGATACGCAGTATTTT; CDR3aa: CSVVDGTGETDTQYF
d_gene: NA; abundance: once; j_gene: TRBJ2-1; v_gene: TRBV24-1; CDR3nt: TGTGCCACCAGTCCTGCCGGGATTGCTCCCTCGGACGAGCAGTTCTTC; CDR3aa: CATSPAGIAPSDEQFF
d_gene: NA; abundance: once; j_gene: TRBJ1-1; v_gene: TRBV11-1; CDR3nt: TGTGCCAGCAGCTTAGCGAGGGGGGTCACTGAAGCTTTCTTT; CDR3aa: CASSLARGVTEAFF
d_gene: TRBD1; abundance: once; j_gene: TRBJ1-1; v_gene: TRBV29-1; CDR3nt: TGCAGCATACTTATGACAGGGGGCTCTGAAGCTTTCTTT; CDR3aa: CSILMTGGSEAFF
d_gene: TRBD1; abundance: NA; j_gene: TRBJ2-7; v_gene: TRBV28; CDR3nt: TGTGCCAGCAGTCCCGGGACAGGGGGATTCTCCTACGAGCAGTACTTC; CDR3aa: CASSPGTGGFSYEQYF
d_gene: NA; abundance: NA; j_gene: TRBJ1-2; v_gene: TRBV10-3; CDR3nt: TGTGCCATCAGTGAGTCCGGGAGGGCGAAGGACTATGGCTACACCTTC; CDR3aa: CAISESGRAKDYGYTF
d_gene: NA; abundance: NA; j_gene: TRBJ1-2; v_gene: TRBV28; CDR3nt: TGTGCCAGCTCCGACACCGTGGACTATGGCTACACCTTC; CDR3aa: CASSDTVDYGYTF
d_gene: NA; abundance: once; j_gene: TRBJ1-1; v_gene: TRBV30; CDR3nt: TGTGCCTGGAGGGGGGGGATGAACACTGAAGCTTTCTTT; CDR3aa: CAWRGGMNTEAFF
d_gene: NA; abundance: NA; j_gene: TRBJ2-3; v_gene: TRBV5-4; CDR3nt: TGTGCCAGCAGCTTGGCGGCCCTAGATACGCAGTATTTT; CDR3aa: CASSLAALDTQYF
d_gene: NA; abundance: once; j_gene: TRBJ2-6; v_gene: TRBV27; CDR3nt: TGTGCCAGCAGGGCGTCCTCTGGGGCCAACGTCCTGACTTTC; CDR3aa: CASRASSGANVLTF
d_gene: NA; abundance: NA; j_gene: TRBJ2-1; v_gene: TRBV12-3/TRBV12-4; CDR3nt: TGTGCCAGCAGTTTTTACTACGACAGCCAGCAGTTCTTC; CDR3aa: CASSFYYDSQQFF
d_gene: NA; abundance: NA; j_gene: TRBJ1-1; v_gene: TRBV5-6; CDR3nt: TGTGCCAGCAGCTTGGGTCGAAGGAACACTGAAGCTTTCTTT; CDR3aa: CASSLGRRNTEAFF
d_gene: NA; abundance: NA; j_gene: TRBJ2-3; v_gene: TRBV27; CDR3nt: TGTGCCAGCAGTTGGGGGCCTAGCGTCGGCACAGATACGCAGTATTTT; CDR3aa: CASSWGPSVGTDTQYF
d_gene: NA; abundance: NA; j_gene: TRBJ2-3; v_gene: TRBV11-2; CDR3nt: TGTGCCAGCCGGGGGGCGCGGGTAGATACGCAGTATTTT; CDR3aa: CASRGARVDTQYF
d_gene: TRBD1; abundance: NA; j_gene: TRBJ2-7; v_gene: TRBV5-1; CDR3nt: TGCGCCAGCAGGCAAGAACTGACTGACAGGGGCTACGAGCAGTACTTC; CDR3aa: CASRQELTDRGYEQYF
d_gene: TRBD2; abundance: NA; j_gene: TRBJ2-1; v_gene: TRBV11-2; CDR3nt: TGTGCCAGCAGCTTAGTAACTAGCGGTTACAATGAGCAGTTCTTC; CDR3aa: CASSLVTSGYNEQFF
d_gene: TRBD1; abundance: once; j_gene: TRBJ1-2; v_gene: TRBV5-4; CDR3nt: TGTGCCAGCAGCTTGCAGGGACAGAGCTATGGCTACACCTTC; CDR3aa: CASSLQGQSYGYTF
d_gene: NA; abundance: NA; j_gene: TRBJ2-1; v_gene: TRBV29-1; CDR3nt: TGCAGTGCCACCTCGAGGGGGGACAATGAGCAGTTCTTC; CDR3aa: CSATSRGDNEQFF
d_gene: NA; abundance: NA; j_gene: TRBJ1-1; v_gene: TRBV2; CDR3nt: TGTGCCAGCAGTGATACGTTGGGGCCATTAGGAGCTTTCTTT; CDR3aa: CASSDTLGPLGAFF
d_gene: TRBD2; abundance: NA; j_gene: TRBJ2-1; v_gene: TRBV20-1; CDR3nt: TGCAGTGCTAGAGCCCCCACTAGCGGACCCTACAATGAGCAGTTCTTC; CDR3aa: CSARAPTSGPYNEQFF
d_gene: NA; abundance: NA; j_gene: TRBJ1-4; v_gene: TRBV20-1; CDR3nt: TGCAGTGTTGCAGGGGCTAATGAAAAACTGTTTTTT; CDR3aa: CSVAGANEKLFF
d_gene: TRBD2; abundance: NA; j_gene: TRBJ2-7; v_gene: TRBV28; CDR3nt: TGTGCCAGCAGTTCGGGGGGTGCGGGGGAAGCCTACGAGCAGTACTTC; CDR3aa: CASSSGGAGEAYEQYF
d_gene: NA; abundance: NA; j_gene: TRBJ1-5; v_gene: TRBV30; CDR3nt: TGTGCCTGGAGTTCACAGGGCGGGGGTCAGCCCCAGCATTTT; CDR3aa: CAWSSQGGGQPQHF
d_gene: NA; abundance: NA; j_gene: TRBJ2-1; v_gene: TRBV27; CDR3nt: TGTGCCAGCACCAAAGAACGAGGCCCCTACAATGAGCAGTTCTTC; CDR3aa: CASTKERGPYNEQFF
d_gene: NA; abundance: NA; j_gene: TRBJ1-1; v_gene: TRBV20-1; CDR3nt: TGCAGTGCTAGACTAAGACATCTTGGGAACACTGAAGCTTTCTTT; CDR3aa: CSARLRHLGNTEAFF
d_gene: TRBD2; abundance: NA; j_gene: TRBJ2-3; v_gene: TRBV24-1; CDR3nt: TGTGCCACCGCCGAGCGGGGCCAGGGCACAGATACGCAGTATTTT; CDR3aa: CATAERGQGTDTQYF
d_gene: NA; abundance: NA; j_gene: TRBJ1-5; v_gene: TRBV20-1; CDR3nt: TGCAGTGCCAAACCGGGAGGTACTCAGCCCCAGCATTTT; CDR3aa: CSAKPGGTQPQHF
d_gene: TRBD1; abundance: NA; j_gene: TRBJ1-2; v_gene: TRBV7-9; CDR3nt: TGTGCCAGCAGCGCCCAGACAGGGGGAGGCTACACCTTC; CDR3aa: CASSAQTGGGYTF
d_gene: NA; abundance: once; j_gene: TRBJ2-3; v_gene: TRBV5-4; CDR3nt: TGTGCCAGCAGCCCTCAAGGTCGGGGGGCCACCACAGATACGCAGTATTTT; CDR3aa: CASSPQGRGATTDTQYF
d_gene: TRBD1; abundance: NA; j_gene: TRBJ1-2; v_gene: TRBV15; CDR3nt: TGTGCCACCAGCAGAGTCCTCTTGACAGGGAGCTATGGCTACACCTTC; CDR3aa: CATSRVLLTGSYGYTF
d_gene: TRBD2; abundance: NA; j_gene: TRBJ2-1; v_gene: TRBV19; CDR3nt: TGTGCCAGTAGTACCCTACGGGCTCACGGGAGGGCCCTCGTCTATGAGCAGTTCTTC; CDR3aa: CASSTLRAHGRALVYEQFF